Here is one TCR beta chain with its context. What it binds is not known. This record comes from a study of radiotherapy plus CTLA-4 blockade in lung cancer. Each patient with chemo-refractory metastatic non-small-cell lung cancer was treated with focal radiation plus CTLA-4 blockade using ipilimumab. Findings of the study overall: The authors reported that early blood T cell clone dynamics, with interferon-beta, best predicted response. The study found tumor-derived TCR clones expanded in blood after radiotherapy plus ipilimumab.

V was trimmed by 5 bases and J by 6 bases, leaving 8 bases between them. This CDR3 has 12 amino acids. CDR1 is LGHNT, CDR2 FRNRAP, per germline. Sequenced by immunoSEQ multiplex PCR; TCRdb stores in-frame clones only, minus some. This sample has 75,000 to 100,000 clones, with almost 90% found just once. The V and J genes are TRBV12-5 and TRBJ2-4; D perhaps matches TRBD1 (5 bases). The TCR comes from a human donor with non-small cell lung cancer that progressed on radiotherapy plus ipilimumab. Sequencing was performed on peripheral blood, taken from a patient treated with radiotherapy plus ipilimumab. The CDR3 DNA sequence: TGTGCTAGTGGTGGGGCAGGAAACATTCAGTACTTC. Protein sequence: CASGGAGNIQYF.